This TCR beta chain was obtained from a study of T cell repertoires in aging, cancer and after chemotherapy. Study results and caveats: Healthy donors lost TCR diversity with age mainly through richness, cancer patients through richness and evenness.

CDR3 size: 14 residues. Germline CDR1 and CDR2: PRHDT and FYEKMQ (reference sequence). V gave up 4 bases and J gave up 4 bases, with 14 bases separating them. By share of the sample, this clonotype is medium-sized. No antigen is known for it. Multiplex touch-down PCR with TRB-A/B primers amplified rearranged V-D-J TRB sequences. MiXCR, applied by TCRdb to the multiplex PCR reads, yields one record per CDR3 protein. This sample has some 9,800 distinct CDR3 sequences, with 30% to 45% found just once. Amplification of TCR beta used genomic DNA extracted from peripheral blood. The rearrangement joins TRBV13 to TRBJ2-7, with D perhaps matching TRBD2 (5 bases). This clonotype originated in a human donor in good health. The source material was blood. The CDR3 loop reads CASSSLSRGYEQYF. DNA for the CDR3: TGTGCCAGCAGCTCCCTATCACGGGGATACGAGCAGTACTTC.